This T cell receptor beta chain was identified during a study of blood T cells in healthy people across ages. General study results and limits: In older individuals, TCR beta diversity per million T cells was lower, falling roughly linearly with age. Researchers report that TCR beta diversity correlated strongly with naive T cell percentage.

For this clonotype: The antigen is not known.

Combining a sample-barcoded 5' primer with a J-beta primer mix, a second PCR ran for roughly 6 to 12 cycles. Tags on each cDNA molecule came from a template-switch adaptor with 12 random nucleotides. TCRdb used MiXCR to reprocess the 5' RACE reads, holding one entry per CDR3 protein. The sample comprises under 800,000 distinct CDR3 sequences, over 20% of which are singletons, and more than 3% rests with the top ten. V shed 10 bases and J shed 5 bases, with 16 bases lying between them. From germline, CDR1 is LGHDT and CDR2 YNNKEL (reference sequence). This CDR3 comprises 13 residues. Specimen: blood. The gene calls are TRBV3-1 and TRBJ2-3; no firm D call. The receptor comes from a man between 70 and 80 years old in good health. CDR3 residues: CATCQSPRDTQYF. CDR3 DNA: TGTGCCACCTGCCAATCCCCTAGAGATACGCAGTATTTT.